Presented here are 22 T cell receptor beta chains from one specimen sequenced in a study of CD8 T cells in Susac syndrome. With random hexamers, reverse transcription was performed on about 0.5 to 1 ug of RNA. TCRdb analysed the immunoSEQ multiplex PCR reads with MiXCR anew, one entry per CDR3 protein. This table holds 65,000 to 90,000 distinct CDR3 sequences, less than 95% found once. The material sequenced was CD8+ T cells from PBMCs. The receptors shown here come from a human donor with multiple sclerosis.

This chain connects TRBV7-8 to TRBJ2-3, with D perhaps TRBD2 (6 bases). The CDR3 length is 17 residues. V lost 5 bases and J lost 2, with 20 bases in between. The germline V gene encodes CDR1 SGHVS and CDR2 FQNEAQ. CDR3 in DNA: TGTGCCAGCAGCCCCCCCCCGCGGGACCCTTTCACAGATACGCAGTATTTT. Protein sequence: CASSPPPRDPFTDTQYF. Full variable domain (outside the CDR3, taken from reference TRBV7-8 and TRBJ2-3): GAGVSQSPRYKVAKRGQDVALRCDPISGHVSLFWYQQALGQGPEFLTYFQNEAQLDKSGLPSDRFFAERPEGSVSTLKIQRTQQEDSAVYLCASSPPPRDPFTDTQYFGPGTRLTVL.

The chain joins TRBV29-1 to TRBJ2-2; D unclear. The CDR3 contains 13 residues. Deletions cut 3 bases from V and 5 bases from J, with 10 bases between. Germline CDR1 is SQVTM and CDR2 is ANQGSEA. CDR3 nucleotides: TGCAGCGTTGACGGCTTAGTGACCGGGGAGCTGTTTTTT. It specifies CSVDGLVTGELFF.

The CDR3 here is CASSPYRDFYEQYF. The CDR3, as DNA: TGTGCCAGCAGCCCATACAGGGATTTCTACGAGCAGTACTTC. This chain links TRBV7-9 with TRBJ2-7; the D gene is possibly TRBD1 (6 bases). V shed 5 bases and J shed 3 bases, with 14 bases lying between them. The germline V gene encodes CDR1 SEHNR and CDR2 FQNEAQ (reference sequence). The CDR3 contains 14 residues.

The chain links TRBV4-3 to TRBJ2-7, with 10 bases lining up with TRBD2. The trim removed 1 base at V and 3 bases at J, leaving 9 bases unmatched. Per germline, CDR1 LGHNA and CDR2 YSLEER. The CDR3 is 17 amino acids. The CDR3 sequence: CASSQVVLAGEDYEQYF. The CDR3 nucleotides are TGCGCCAGCAGCCAAGTCGTCCTAGCGGGAGAGGACTACGAGCAGTACTTC.

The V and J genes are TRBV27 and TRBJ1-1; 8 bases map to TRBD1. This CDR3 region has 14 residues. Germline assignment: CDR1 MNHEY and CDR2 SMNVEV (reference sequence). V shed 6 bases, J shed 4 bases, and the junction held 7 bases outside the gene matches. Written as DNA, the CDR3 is TGTGCCAGCAGATCCAGGGGGCTGATCACTGAAGCTTTCTTT. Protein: CASRSRGLITEAFF.

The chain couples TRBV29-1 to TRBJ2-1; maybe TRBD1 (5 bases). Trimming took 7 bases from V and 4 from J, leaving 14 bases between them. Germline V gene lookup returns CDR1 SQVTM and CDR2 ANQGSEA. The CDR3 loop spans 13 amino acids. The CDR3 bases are TGCAGCGCCCAAAAGGGGTCATACAATGAGCAGTTCTTC. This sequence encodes CSAQKGSYNEQFF.

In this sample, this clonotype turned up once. The DNA of the CDR3 is TGTGCCAGCAGCACCCTGGACAGATCCTATGGCTACACCTTC. It is translated as CASSTLDRSYGYTF. The rearrangement uses TRBV5-6 and TRBJ1-2, with TRBD1 as a possible D gene (6 bases). This CDR3 contains 14 residues. Trimming removed 4 bases from V and 4 bases from J, with 14 bases in between. Germline loops: CDR1 SGHDT, CDR2 YYEEEE.

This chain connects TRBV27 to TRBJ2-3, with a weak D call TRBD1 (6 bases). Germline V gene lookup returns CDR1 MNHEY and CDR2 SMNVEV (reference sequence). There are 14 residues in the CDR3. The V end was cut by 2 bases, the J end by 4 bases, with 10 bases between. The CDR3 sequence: CASSLTGLPDTQYF. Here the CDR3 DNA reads TGTGCCAGCAGTTTAACAGGGTTACCAGATACGCAGTATTTT.

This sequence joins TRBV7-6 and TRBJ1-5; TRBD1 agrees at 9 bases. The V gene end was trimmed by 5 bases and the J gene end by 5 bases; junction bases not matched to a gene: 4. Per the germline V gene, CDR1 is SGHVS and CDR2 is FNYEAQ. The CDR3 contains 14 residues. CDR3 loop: CASSAGQGHQPQHF. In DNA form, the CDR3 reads TGTGCCAGCAGCGCGGGACAGGGCCATCAGCCCCAGCATTTT. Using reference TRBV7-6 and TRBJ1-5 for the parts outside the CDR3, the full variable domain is GAGVSQSPRYKVTKRGQDVALRCDPISGHVSLYWYRQALGQGPEFLTYFNYEAQQDKSGLPNDRFSAERPEGSISTLTIQRTEQRDSAMYRCASSAGQGHQPQHFGDGTRLSIL.

The CDR3 loop is CSVARGLNQPQHF. CDR3 DNA: TGCAGCGTTGCCAGGGGGCTTAATCAGCCCCAGCATTTT. This chain connects TRBV29-1 to TRBJ1-5; 8 bases map to TRBD1. Germline lookup yields CDR1 SQVTM and CDR2 ANQGSEA. Germline trimming cut 4 bases from V and 4 bases from J; bases unmatched to any gene: 3. CDR3 length: 13 residues.

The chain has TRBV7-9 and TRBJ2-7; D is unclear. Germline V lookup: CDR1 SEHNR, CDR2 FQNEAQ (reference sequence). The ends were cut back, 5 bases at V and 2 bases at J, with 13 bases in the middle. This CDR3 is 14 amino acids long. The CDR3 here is CASSQPGSAYEQYF. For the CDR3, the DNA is TGTGCCAGCAGCCAACCGGGTTCAGCCTACGAGCAGTACTTC.

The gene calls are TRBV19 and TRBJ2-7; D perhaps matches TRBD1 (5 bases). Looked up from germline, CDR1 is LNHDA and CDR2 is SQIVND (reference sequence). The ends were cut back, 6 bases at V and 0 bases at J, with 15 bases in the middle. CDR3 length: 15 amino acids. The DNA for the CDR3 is TGTGCCAGTAGCCCCGTGGGGCTTCCCTCCTACGAGCAGTACTTC. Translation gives CASSPVGLPSYEQYF.

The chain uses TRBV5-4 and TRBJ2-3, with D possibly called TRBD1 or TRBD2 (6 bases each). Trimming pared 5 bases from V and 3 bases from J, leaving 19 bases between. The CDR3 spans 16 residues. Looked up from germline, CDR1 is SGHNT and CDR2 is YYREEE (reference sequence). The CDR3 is CASRPWALGGTDTQYF. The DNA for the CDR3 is TGTGCCAGCAGGCCTTGGGCCCTAGGGGGGACAGATACGCAGTATTTT. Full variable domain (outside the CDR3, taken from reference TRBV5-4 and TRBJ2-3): ETGVTQSPTHLIKTRGQQVTLRCSSQSGHNTVSWYQQALGQGPQFIFQYYREEENGRGNFPPRFSGLQFPNYSSELNVNALELDDSALYLCASRPWALGGTDTQYFGPGTRLTVL.

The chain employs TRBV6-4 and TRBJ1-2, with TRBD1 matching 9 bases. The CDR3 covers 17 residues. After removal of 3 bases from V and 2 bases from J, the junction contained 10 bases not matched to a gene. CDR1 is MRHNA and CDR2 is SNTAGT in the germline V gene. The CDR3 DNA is TGTGCCAGCAGTGAAGTCGCAGGGACAGGGAAAAACTATGGCTACACCTTC. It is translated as CASSEVAGTGKNYGYTF.

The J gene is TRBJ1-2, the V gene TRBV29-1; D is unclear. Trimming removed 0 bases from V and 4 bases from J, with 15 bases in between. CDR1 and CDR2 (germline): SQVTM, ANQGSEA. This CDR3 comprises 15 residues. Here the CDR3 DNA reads TGCAGCGTTGAAGATTCGGCTCGGGATTTCTATGGCTACACCTTC. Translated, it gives CSVEDSARDFYGYTF.

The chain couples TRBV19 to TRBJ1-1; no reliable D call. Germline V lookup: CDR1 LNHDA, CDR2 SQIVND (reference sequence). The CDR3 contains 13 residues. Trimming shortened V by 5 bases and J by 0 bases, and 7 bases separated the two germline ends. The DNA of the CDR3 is TGTGCCAGTAGTTTCGCAGTGAACACTGAAGCTTTCTTT. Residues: CASSFAVNTEAFF. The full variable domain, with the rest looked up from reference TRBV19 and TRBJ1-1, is DGGITQSPKYLFRKEGQNVTLSCEQNLNHDAMYWYRQDPGQGLRLIYYSQIVNDFQKGDIAEGYSVSREKKESFPLTVTSAQKNPTAFYLCASSFAVNTEAFFGQGTRLTVV.

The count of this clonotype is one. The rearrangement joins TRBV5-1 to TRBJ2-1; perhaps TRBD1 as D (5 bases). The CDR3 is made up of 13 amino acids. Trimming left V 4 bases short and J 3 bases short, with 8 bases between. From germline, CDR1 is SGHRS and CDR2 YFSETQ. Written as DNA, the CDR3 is TGCGCCAGCAGCAGGGGAAACTACAATGAGCAGTTCTTC. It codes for CASSRGNYNEQFF.

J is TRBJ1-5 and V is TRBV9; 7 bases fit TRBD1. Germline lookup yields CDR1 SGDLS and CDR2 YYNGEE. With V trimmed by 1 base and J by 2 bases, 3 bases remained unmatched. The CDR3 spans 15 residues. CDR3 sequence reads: CASSVTGQGNQPQHF. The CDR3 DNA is TGTGCCAGCAGCGTAACAGGACAGGGCAATCAGCCCCAGCATTTT.

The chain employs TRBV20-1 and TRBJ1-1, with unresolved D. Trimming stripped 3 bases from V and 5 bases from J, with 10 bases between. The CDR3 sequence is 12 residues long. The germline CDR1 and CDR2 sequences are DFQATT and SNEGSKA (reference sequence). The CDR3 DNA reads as TGCAGTGCTAGCCTAGGGCGAACTGAAGCTTTCTTT. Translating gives CSASLGRTEAFF.

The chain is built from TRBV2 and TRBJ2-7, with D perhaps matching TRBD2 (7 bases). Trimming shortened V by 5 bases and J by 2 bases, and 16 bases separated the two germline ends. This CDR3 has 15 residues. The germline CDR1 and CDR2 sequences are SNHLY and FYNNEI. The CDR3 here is CASSLGGGSTYEQYF. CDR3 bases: TGTGCCAGCAGTTTGGGGGGGGGCAGCACCTACGAGCAGTACTTC.

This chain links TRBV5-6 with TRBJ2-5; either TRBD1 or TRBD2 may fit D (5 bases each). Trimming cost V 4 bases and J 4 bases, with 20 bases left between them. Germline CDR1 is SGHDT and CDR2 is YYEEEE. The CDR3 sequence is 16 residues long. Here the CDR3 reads CASSRGRPGRGETQYF. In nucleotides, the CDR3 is TGTGCCAGCAGCCGGGGACGCCCGGGGCGAGGAGAGACCCAGTACTTC.

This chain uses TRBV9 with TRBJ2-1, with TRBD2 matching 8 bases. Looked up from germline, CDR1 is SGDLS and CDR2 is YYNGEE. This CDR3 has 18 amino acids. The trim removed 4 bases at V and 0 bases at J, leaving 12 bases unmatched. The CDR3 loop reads CASSPSSGGFRSYNEQFF. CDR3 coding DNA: TGTGCCAGCAGCCCTTCCTCGGGAGGGTTCCGCTCCTACAATGAGCAGTTCTTC.